One and the same sample provided the 14 T cell receptor beta chains below, sequenced in a study of blood T cell repertoires in COVID-19. Libraries were prepared by immunoSEQ multiplex PCR; TCRdb keeps only in-frame clonotypes and omits some of them. This table holds 65,000 to 70,000 clones, about 86% found once. Sample: peripheral blood. The receptors stem from a woman aged 60-70 years with acute or convalescent COVID-19.

The V call is TRBV4-1, the J call TRBJ2-5, with 13 bases matching TRBD2. CDR3 length equals 16 residues. Germline V gives CDR1 MGHRA, CDR2 YSYEKL. The junction had 8 bases not matched to a gene; V was cut back by 5 bases and J by 5 bases. Here the CDR3 DNA reads TGCGCCAGCAGCGGAAAGGGACTAGCGGGATTGGAGACCCAGTACTTC. Protein product: CASSGKGLAGLETQYF.

V and J are TRBV2 and TRBJ2-3, with TRBD1 matching over 7 bases. The V gene's germline CDR1 is SNHLY and CDR2 FYNNEI. V was pared by 1 base and J by 6 bases, with 4 bases of the junction left unmatched. CDR3 length: 14 residues. The CDR3 loop reads CASSEGTGSDTQYF. Here the CDR3 DNA reads TGTGCCAGCAGTGAAGGGACAGGATCCGATACGCAGTATTTT.

This sequence joins TRBV6-6 and TRBJ2-7, with TRBD2 matching over 12 bases. After removal of 5 bases from V and 5 bases from J, the junction contained 10 bases not matched to a gene. CDR1 is MNHNY and CDR2 is SVGAGI in the germline V gene (reference sequence). The CDR3 is 16 amino acids. The CDR3 is CASSRPLAGGLNEQYF. CDR3 in DNA: TGTGCCAGCAGTCGGCCTCTAGCGGGAGGGCTAAACGAGCAGTACTTC.

A single count supports this clone. The rearrangement uses TRBV20-1 and TRBJ2-7, with 7 bases that match TRBD2. This CDR3 region has 15 residues. V was pared by 3 bases and J by 2 bases, with 10 bases of the junction left unmatched. Germline lookup yields CDR1 DFQATT and CDR2 SNEGSKA (reference sequence). The CDR3, as DNA: TGCAGTGCTAGTGGGGAAGCGGGGCCTACCTACGAGCAGTACTTC. Translating it yields CSASGEAGPTYEQYF.

The V gene is TRBV5-1, the J gene TRBJ2-6; D perhaps matches TRBD1 (6 bases). This CDR3 has 16 amino acids. The germline CDR1 and CDR2 sequences are SGHRS and YFSETQ. The V and J ends lost 0 bases and 3 bases respectively, with 10 bases between them. CDR3 region: CASSLGGQGGANVLTF. In nucleotides, the CDR3 is TGCGCCAGCAGCTTGGGGGGGCAAGGTGGGGCCAACGTCCTGACTTTC.

This clone was recorded only once. V is TRBV5-8 and J is TRBJ2-7, with D possibly matching TRBD1 (5 bases). With 6 bases removed from V and 5 bases from J, the gap between germline ends came to 12 bases. The CDR3 consists of 12 residues. CDR1 and CDR2 (germline): SGHTS, YDEGEE. CDR3 sequence: CASTRTSHEQYF. Written as DNA, the CDR3 is TGTGCCAGCACCCGGACATCCCACGAGCAGTACTTC.

The rearrangement links TRBV14 to TRBJ1-1, with 8 bases aligning to TRBD1. The CDR3 extends over 16 amino acids. V trimming: 1 base; J trimming: 8 bases; junction bases outside the gene matches: 12. Germline V gene data show CDR1 as SGHDN and CDR2 as FVKESK. CDR3 in amino acids: CASSQAPGQAGGEAFF. CDR3 sequence (DNA): TGTGCCAGCAGCCAAGCCCCGGGACAGGCCGGTGGAGAAGCTTTCTTT. Full variable domain (remainder filled in from reference TRBV14 and TRBJ1-1): EAGVTQFPSHSVIEKGQTVTLRCDPISGHDNLYWYRRVMGKEIKFLLHFVKESKQDESGMPNNRFLAERTGGTYSTLKVQPAELEDSGVYFCASSQAPGQAGGEAFFGQGTRLTVV.

This clone was seen only once. The V gene is TRBV18, the J gene TRBJ1-1, with D unresolved. This CDR3 region has 15 residues. V was pared by 4 bases and J by 3 bases, with 15 bases between. The germline gives CDR1 KGHSH, CDR2 LQKENI. CDR3 region: CASSLLGGLDTEAFF. The DNA for the CDR3 is TGTGCCAGCTCACTTCTTGGAGGGCTCGACACTGAAGCTTTCTTT.

CDR3 nucleotide sequence: TGTGCCAGCAGTGAAACCCTAGCGGGAGGAGATACGCAGTATTTT. This encodes CASSETLAGGDTQYF. This chain uses TRBV6-1 with TRBJ2-3; 11 bases are a match to TRBD2. Germline lookup yields CDR1 MNHNS and CDR2 SASEGT. After removal of 2 bases from V and 5 bases from J, the junction contained 3 bases not matched to a gene. CDR3 length: 15 residues.

The chain combines TRBV27 with TRBJ1-5; maybe TRBD1 (5 bases). Germline CDR1 is MNHEY and CDR2 is SMNVEV (reference sequence). Trimming pared 6 bases from V and 5 bases from J, leaving 14 bases between. The CDR3 length is 14 residues. In DNA, the CDR3 is TGTGCCAGCAGATCTTTTTGGGGGGATCAGCCCCAGCATTTT. Encoded protein: CASRSFWGDQPQHF.

This clone appeared once. This rearrangement joins TRBV7-2 to TRBJ1-5, with 9 bases that match TRBD1. Germline V gene sequence: CDR1 SGHTA, CDR2 FQGNSA. V lost 5 bases to trimming and J lost 4 bases; unmatched junction nucleotides: 9. The CDR3 is made up of 16 amino acids. This chain's CDR3 is CASSALQGAGNQPQHF. The CDR3 DNA reads TGTGCCAGCAGCGCCCTACAGGGGGCAGGAAATCAGCCCCAGCATTTT.

The chain links TRBV3-1 (or the pseudogene TRBV3-2) to TRBJ1-1; TRBD1 matches 9 bases. Germline V gene lookup returns CDR1 LGHDT and CDR2 YNNKEL (reference sequence). V lost 7 bases, J lost 4 bases, and 4 bases stayed unmatched. The CDR3 extends over 13 amino acids. In DNA form, the CDR3 reads TGTGCCAGCATTACGACAGGGGGCACTGAAGCTTTCTTT. It is translated as CASITTGGTEAFF.

The chain employs TRBV19 and TRBJ1-5; 7 bases match TRBD1. Germline CDR1 reads LNHDA; CDR2 reads SQIVND (reference sequence). Unmatched junction bases numbered 10, after V lost 10 bases and J lost 4 bases. CDR3 size: 14 residues. DNA for the CDR3: TGTGCCACCCAACGGGGGACAGTAAATCAGCCCCAGCATTTT. Translation: CATQRGTVNQPQHF.

This clone has more than one count but fewer than ten. The V and J genes are TRBV7-2 and TRBJ2-3; 8 positions agree with TRBD1. V trimming: 1 base; J trimming: 5 bases; junction bases outside the gene matches: 8. Germline CDR1 is SGHTA and CDR2 is FQGNSA. This CDR3 region has 16 residues. The CDR3 DNA is TGTGCCAGCAGCTTAGGAGCGGACAGGGTGAGAGATACGCAGTATTTT. This sequence encodes CASSLGADRVRDTQYF.